This T cell receptor beta chain was obtained from a study of blood T cell repertoires in COVID-19. Using immunoSEQ multiplex PCR, the repertoire was profiled, and TCRdb retains in-frame clones only, with some absent. The sample shows tens of thousands of clones, about nine tenths of them seen only once. The CDR3 covers 16 residues. The V gene's germline CDR1 is WNHNN and CDR2 SYGVQD (reference sequence). J was trimmed by 7 bases and V by 1 base; bases with no gene match: 8. The sequenced sample consisted of peripheral blood. The receptor was isolated from a woman in her fifties or sixties in a cohort sampled during active COVID-19. The V and J genes are TRBV10-1 and TRBJ2-1; 9 bases align to TRBD1. The CDR3 DNA is TGCGCCAGCAGTGAGTTGGGGGACAGGGTCGTGAATGAGCAGTTCTTC. It specifies CASSELGDRVVNEQFF.